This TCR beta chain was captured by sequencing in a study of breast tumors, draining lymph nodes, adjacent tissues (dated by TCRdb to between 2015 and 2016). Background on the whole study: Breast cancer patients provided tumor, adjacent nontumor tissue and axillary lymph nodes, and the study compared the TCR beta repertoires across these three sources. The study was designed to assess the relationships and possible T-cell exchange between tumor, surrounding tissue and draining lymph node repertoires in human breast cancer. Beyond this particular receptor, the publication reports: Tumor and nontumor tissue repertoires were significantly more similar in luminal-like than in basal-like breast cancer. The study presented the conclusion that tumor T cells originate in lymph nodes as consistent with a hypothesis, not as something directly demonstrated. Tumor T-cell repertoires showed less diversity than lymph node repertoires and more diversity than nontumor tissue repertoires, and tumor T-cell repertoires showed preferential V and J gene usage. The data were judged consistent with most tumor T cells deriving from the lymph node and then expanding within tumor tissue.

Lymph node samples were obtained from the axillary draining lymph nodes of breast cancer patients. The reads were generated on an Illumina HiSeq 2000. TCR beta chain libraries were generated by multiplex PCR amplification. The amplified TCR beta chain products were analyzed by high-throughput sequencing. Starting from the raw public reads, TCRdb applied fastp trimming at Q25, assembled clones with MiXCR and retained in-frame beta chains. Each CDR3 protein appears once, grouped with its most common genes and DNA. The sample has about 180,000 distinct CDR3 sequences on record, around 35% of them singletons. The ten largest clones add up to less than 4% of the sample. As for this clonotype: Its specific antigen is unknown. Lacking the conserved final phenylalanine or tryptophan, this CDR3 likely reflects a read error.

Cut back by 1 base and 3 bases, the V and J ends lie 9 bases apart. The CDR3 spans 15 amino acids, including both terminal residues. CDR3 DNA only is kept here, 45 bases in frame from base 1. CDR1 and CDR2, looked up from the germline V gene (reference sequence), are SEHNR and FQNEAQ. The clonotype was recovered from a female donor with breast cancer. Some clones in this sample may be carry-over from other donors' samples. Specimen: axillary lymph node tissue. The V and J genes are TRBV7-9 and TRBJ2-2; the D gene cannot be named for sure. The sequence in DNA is TGTGCCAGCAGCTTAGGGAGTTCGGACACCGGGGAGCTGTTTCTT. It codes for CASSLGSSDTGELFL.